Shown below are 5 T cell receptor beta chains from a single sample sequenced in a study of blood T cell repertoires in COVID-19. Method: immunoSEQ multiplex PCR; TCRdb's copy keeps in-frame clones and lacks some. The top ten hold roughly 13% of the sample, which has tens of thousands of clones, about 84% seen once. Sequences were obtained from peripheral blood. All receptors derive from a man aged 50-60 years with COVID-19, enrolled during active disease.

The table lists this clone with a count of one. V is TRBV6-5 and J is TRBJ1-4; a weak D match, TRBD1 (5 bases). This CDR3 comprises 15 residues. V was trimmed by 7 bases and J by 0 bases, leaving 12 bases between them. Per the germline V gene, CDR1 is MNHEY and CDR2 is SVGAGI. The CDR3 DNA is TGTGCCAGCACAAACCGGGACTCAACTAATGAAAAACTGTTTTTT. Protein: CASTNRDSTNEKLFF.

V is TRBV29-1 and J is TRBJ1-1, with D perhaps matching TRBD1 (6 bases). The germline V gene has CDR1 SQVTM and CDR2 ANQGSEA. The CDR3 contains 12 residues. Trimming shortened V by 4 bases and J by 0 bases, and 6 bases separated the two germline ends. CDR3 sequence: CSVGGLNTEAFF. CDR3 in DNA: TGCAGCGTTGGGGGGCTGAACACTGAAGCTTTCTTT. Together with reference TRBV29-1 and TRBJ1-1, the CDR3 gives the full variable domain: SAVISQKPSRDICQRGTSLTIQCQVDSQVTMMFWYRQQPGQSLTLIATANQGSEATYESGFVIDKFPISRPNLTFSTLTVSNMSPEDSSIYLCSVGGLNTEAFFGQGTRLTVV.

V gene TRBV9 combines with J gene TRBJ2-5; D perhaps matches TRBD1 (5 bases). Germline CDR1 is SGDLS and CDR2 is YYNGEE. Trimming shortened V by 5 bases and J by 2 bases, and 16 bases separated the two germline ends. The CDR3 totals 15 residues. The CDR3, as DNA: TGTGCCAGCAGTCATGATATGACAGTACAAGAGACCCAGTACTTC. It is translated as CASSHDMTVQETQYF.

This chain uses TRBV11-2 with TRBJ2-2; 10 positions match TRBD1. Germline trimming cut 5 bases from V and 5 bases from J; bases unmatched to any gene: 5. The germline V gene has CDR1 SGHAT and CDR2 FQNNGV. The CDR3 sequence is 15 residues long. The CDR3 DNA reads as TGTGCCAGCAGCCCCCGGGACAGGGGAACCGGGGAGCTGTTTTTT. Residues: CASSPRDRGTGELFF.

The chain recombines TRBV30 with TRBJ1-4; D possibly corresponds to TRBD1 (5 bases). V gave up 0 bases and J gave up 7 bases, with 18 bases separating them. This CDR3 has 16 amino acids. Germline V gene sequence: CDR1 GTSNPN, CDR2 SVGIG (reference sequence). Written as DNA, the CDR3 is TGTGCCTGGAGTGTAGGGGTGAGGAGGGACGGTGAAAAACTGTTTTTT. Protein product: CAWSVGVRRDGEKLFF.